These 11 T cell receptor beta chains share one sample of origin, sequenced in a study of long-term antiretroviral therapy in people with HIV. The immunoSEQ assay was v3.0, run at survey level. Here immunoSEQ multiplex PCR was the method, and the copy in TCRdb shows in-frame clones only, minus some. The sample shows about 35,000 clones, approximately 94% of them seen only once. The sequences come from unsorted PBMCs, collected 4.1 years after starting antiretroviral therapy. The source is a woman aged 45-65 years with HIV.

The gene calls are TRBV7-9 and TRBJ2-2; 7 nucleotides match TRBD2. Germline CDR1 SEHNR, CDR2 FQNEAQ (reference sequence). J was trimmed by 4 bases and V by 8 bases; bases with no gene match: 10. This CDR3 contains 15 residues. The CDR3: CASQRGRAGTGELFF. CDR3 DNA: TGTGCCAGCCAGCGGGGCCGAGCAGGCACCGGGGAGCTGTTTTTT.

The V gene is TRBV2, the J gene TRBJ1-1; D possibly corresponds to TRBD1 (5 bases). V lost 3 bases and J 3 bases, leaving 8 bases between the germline ends. The CDR3 spans 13 residues. In germline, CDR1 is SNHLY, CDR2 FYNNEI. The CDR3 DNA reads TGTGCCAGCAGTGATCAGGGTTACACTGAAGCTTTCTTT. This gives the protein CASSDQGYTEAFF. Drawing the rest from reference TRBV2 and TRBJ1-1, the complete variable domain is EPEVTQTPSHQVTQMGQEVILRCVPISNHLYFYWYRQILGQKVEFLVSFYNNEISEKSEIFDDQFSVERPDGSNFTLKIRSTKLEDSAMYFCASSDQGYTEAFFGQGTRLTVV.

This clone was detected once. This chain uses TRBV7-2 with TRBJ1-1; the D is unclear. V dropped 1 base and J dropped 3 bases, with 6 bases sitting between them. CDR3 length equals 13 residues. Germline values: CDR1 SGHTA, CDR2 FQGNSA. The CDR3 DNA reads as TGTGCCAGCAGCTTAGAACCTGACACTGAAGCTTTCTTT. Translating it yields CASSLEPDTEAFF.

V is TRBV29-1 and J is TRBJ2-7; 11 positions agree with TRBD1. Looked up from germline, CDR1 is SQVTM and CDR2 is ANQGSEA. The V gene end was trimmed by 6 bases and the J gene end by 6 bases; junction bases not matched to a gene: 4. The CDR3 is 12 amino acids. The CDR3 sequence is CSVAGQGGEQYF. CDR3 in DNA: TGCAGCGTGGCGGGACAGGGGGGCGAGCAGTACTTC.

The V and J genes are TRBV30 and TRBJ2-7; D uncertain. CDR1 is GTSNPN, CDR2 SVGIG, per germline (reference sequence). The CDR3 sequence is 11 residues long. CDR3 DNA: TGTGCAGGTGTGTTGGGTTACGAGCAGTACTTC. It encodes CAGVLGYEQYF.

J is TRBJ1-1 and V is TRBV5-1; no reliable D call. The CDR3 length is 13 residues. The V end was cut by 8 bases, the J end by 5 bases, with 16 bases between. Germline V CDR1 and CDR2: SGHRS, YFSETQ. CDR3 sequence (DNA): TGCGCCAGTGCAGACACCTGGAGGACTGAAGCTTTCTTT. This codes for CASADTWRTEAFF.

This sequence joins TRBV6-5 and TRBJ1-5, with TRBD1 matching 7 bases. Germline V gives CDR1 MNHEY, CDR2 SVGAGI. The V gene end was trimmed by 2 bases and the J gene end by 2 bases; junction bases not matched to a gene: 6. There are 16 residues in the CDR3. This CDR3 reads CASSYGIGQGNQPQHF. CDR3 DNA sequence: TGTGCCAGCAGTTACGGAATAGGACAGGGCAATCAGCCCCAGCATTTT.

The V gene is TRBV30, the J gene TRBJ1-5; D possibly corresponds to TRBD1 (5 bases). The ends were cut back, 0 bases at V and 5 bases at J, with 17 bases in the middle. The CDR3 runs 16 residues. Germline CDR1 and CDR2: GTSNPN and SVGIG (reference sequence). CDR3 protein: CAWSVRGPQGDQPQHF. As DNA, the CDR3 is TGTGCCTGGAGTGTACGGGGACCCCAAGGGGATCAGCCCCAGCATTTT.

The rearrangement joins TRBV9 to TRBJ1-1; the D gene is possibly TRBD1 (5 bases). CDR3 length: 14 amino acids. Trimming took 1 base from V and 2 from J, leaving 9 bases between them. CDR1 SGDLS and CDR2 YYNGEE come from the germline V gene. The CDR3 protein is CASSVSGGNTEAFF. The CDR3 coding sequence is TGTGCCAGCAGCGTAAGCGGGGGTAACACTGAAGCTTTCTTT.

V gene TRBV27 combines with J gene TRBJ1-6; possibly TRBD1 for D (6 bases). Germline CDR1 and CDR2: MNHEY and SMNVEV (reference sequence). Deletions cut 6 bases from V and 11 bases from J, with 20 bases between. The CDR3 is made up of 15 amino acids. CDR3 in DNA: TGTGCCAGCAGCCCGACTACAGGGATAGCGACACCCCTCCACTTT. It translates to CASSPTTGIATPLHF.

This rearrangement joins TRBV5-6 to TRBJ2-3, with 8 bases that match TRBD2. Germline lookup yields CDR1 SGHDT and CDR2 YYEEEE. V gave up 4 bases and J gave up 6 bases; unmatched junction bases: 7. The CDR3 covers 14 residues. The CDR3 loop is CASSPQRGGDTQYF. In DNA form, the CDR3 reads TGTGCCAGCAGCCCCCAACGGGGGGGTGATACGCAGTATTTT.